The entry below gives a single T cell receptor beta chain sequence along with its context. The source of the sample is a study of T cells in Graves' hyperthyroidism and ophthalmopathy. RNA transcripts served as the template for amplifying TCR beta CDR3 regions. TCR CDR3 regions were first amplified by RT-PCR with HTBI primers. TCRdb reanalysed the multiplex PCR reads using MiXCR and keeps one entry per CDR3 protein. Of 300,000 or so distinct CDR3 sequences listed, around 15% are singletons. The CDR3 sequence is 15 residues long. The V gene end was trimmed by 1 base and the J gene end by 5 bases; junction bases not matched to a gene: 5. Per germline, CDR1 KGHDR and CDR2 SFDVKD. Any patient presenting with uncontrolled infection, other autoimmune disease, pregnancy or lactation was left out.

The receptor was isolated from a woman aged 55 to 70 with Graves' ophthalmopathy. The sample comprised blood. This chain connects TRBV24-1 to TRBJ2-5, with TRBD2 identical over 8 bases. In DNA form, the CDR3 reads TGTGCCACCAGTGATTTCTTAGCGGGGAAGGAGACCCAGTACTTC. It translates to CATSDFLAGKETQYF.